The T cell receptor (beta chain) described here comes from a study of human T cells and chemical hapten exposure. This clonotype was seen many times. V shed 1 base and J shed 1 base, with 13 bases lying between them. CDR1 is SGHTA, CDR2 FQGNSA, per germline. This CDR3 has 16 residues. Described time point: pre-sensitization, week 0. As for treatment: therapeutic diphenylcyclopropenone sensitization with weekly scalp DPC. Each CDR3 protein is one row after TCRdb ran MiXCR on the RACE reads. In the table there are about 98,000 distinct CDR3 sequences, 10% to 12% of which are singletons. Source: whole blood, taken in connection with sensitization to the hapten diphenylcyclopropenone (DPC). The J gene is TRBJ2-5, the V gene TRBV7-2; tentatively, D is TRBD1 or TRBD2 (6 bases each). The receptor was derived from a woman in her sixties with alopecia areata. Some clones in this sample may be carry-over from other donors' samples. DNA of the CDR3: TGTGCCAGCAGCTTAGTGTATGGGGGGCTCCAAGAGACCCAGTACTTC. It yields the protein CASSLVYGGLQETQYF.